A single T cell receptor beta chain is shown here with its context. The record originates from a study of shared clonotypes between healthy human individuals. The V gene's germline CDR1 is MDHEN and CDR2 SYDVKM. The CDR3 totals 13 residues. V was cut by 2 bases and J by 6 bases, with 9 bases left in between. Naivety among CD8 cells was defined by CD45RO negativity and positive CCR7 selection, thereby excluding terminally differentiated effector memory CD45RA+ cells. The protocol was immunoSEQ multiplex PCR, while the TCRdb copy is restricted to in-frame clones and leaves out a portion. The table lists around 1,900,000 clones, 90% to 95% of them singletons, with around 1.7% in the top ten.

J is TRBJ2-3 and V is TRBV28; D is possibly TRBD2 (6 bases). This sequence was found in a young man in good health. Some clones in this sample may be carry-over from other donors' samples. Material: naive CD8+ T cells from PBMCs. CDR3 DNA: TGTGCCAGCAGTTTACGACTAGTGGATACGCAGTATTTT. It translates to CASSLRLVDTQYF.